This TCR beta chain is from a study of a mutant IDH1 vaccine in newly diagnosed glioma. The time point is: week 47, end of study. The investigators gave 300 ug of mutant IDH1 20-mer peptide in each vaccine dose, together with topical imiquimod. This clone showed up just once. Its antigen is as yet unknown. TCRdb's table, derived via immunoSEQ multiplex PCR, lists solely in-frame clones and lacks some. The table has 50,000 to 65,000 clones, less than 65% seen once; the top ten hold about 4.8%. The germline CDR1 and CDR2 sequences are SGHRS and YFSETQ. Trimming took off 2 bases at V and 0 bases at J, with 6 bases between the two ends. This CDR3 region has 15 residues.

This clonotype originated in a middle-aged man with glioma. Some clones in this sample may be carry-over from other donors' samples. Specimen: peripheral blood mononuclear cells (PBMCs), collected from a glioma patient whose treatment included an IDH1 peptide vaccine. The J gene is TRBJ1-6, the V gene TRBV5-1; D unclear. The CDR3 loop is CASSLSSSYNSPLHF. The CDR3 DNA sequence: TGCGCCAGCAGCTTATCGAGCTCCTATAATTCACCCCTCCACTTT.